Presented here are 25 T cell receptor beta chains from one specimen sequenced in a study of T-cell reconstitution after alpha-beta-depleted transplantation in children. Library preparation (for TCRbeta) was performed with unique molecular identifiers. TCRdb recomputed calls from the PCR reads with MiXCR, one row per CDR3 protein. The table records 120,000 or so distinct CDR3 sequences, under 25% of them present only once. The source material was PBMCs, mostly from graft donor cells, sampled 180 days after TCRalphabeta/CD19-depleted stem cell transplant. The origin of the receptors is a male patient between 2 and 10 years old who had a stem cell transplant for chronic granulomatous disease, so the T cells may come from the graft donor.

This clonotype was found many times. This chain connects TRBV5-1 to TRBJ1-1; no firm D call. The CDR3 contains 13 residues. The germline gives CDR1 SGHRS, CDR2 YFSETQ. V lost 3 bases and J lost 2, with 8 bases in between. CDR3: CASSWIINTEAFF. DNA of the CDR3: TGCGCCAGCAGCTGGATAATTAACACTGAAGCTTTCTTT.

As regards this clonotype: One end of the junction fails to match germline, which may point to a read error. This chain joins TRBV20-1 and TRBJ2-1; TRBD2 matches at 8 bases. CDR1 and CDR2 (germline): DFQATT, SNEGSKA (reference sequence). The CDR3 covers 17 residues. CDR3 in DNA: TGCTGTGCTAGAGGGCCAGGCCAGACTAGCGACTACAATGAGCAGTTCTTC. Residues: CCARGPGQTSDYNEQFF.

This chain connects TRBV9 to TRBJ2-3; 10 bases align to TRBD2. The CDR3 spans 15 residues. V dropped 4 bases and J dropped 3; count of bases not matched to a gene: 5. Per the germline V gene, CDR1 is SGDLS and CDR2 is YYNGEE. CDR3 nucleotide sequence: TGTGCCAGCAGCCCCGGACTAGCGGTTACAGATACGCAGTATTTT. Translating gives CASSPGLAVTDTQYF.

This clonotype was picked up many times. The chain combines TRBV20-1 with TRBJ2-7; D could derive from TRBD1 or TRBD2 (5 bases each). Germline lookup yields CDR1 DFQATT and CDR2 SNEGSKA (reference sequence). Trimming stripped 5 bases from V and 2 bases from J, with 13 bases between. The CDR3 is 13 residues long. CDR3 sequence: CSADRDGAYEQYF. The CDR3 nucleotides are TGCAGTGCTGACCGGGACGGAGCCTACGAGCAGTACTTC.

This clonotype was found a few times. V usage is TRBV15 and J usage is TRBJ1-2, with D perhaps TRBD1 (5 bases). The V gene lost 2 bases and the J gene lost 5 bases, with 12 bases spanning the gap. This CDR3 region has 14 residues. Germline CDR1 LNHNV, CDR2 YYDKDF (reference sequence). The CDR3 region is CATSRRQFSYGYTF. In DNA, the CDR3 is TGTGCCACCAGCAGAAGACAGTTTTCTTATGGCTACACCTTC.

The chain joins TRBV7-6 to TRBJ2-1; D may be TRBD2 (6 bases). CDR1 and CDR2 from the germline V gene are SGHVS and FNYEAQ. The CDR3 contains 17 residues. Trimming stripped 5 bases from V and 0 bases from J, with 17 bases between. Here the CDR3 DNA reads TGTGCCAGCAGCCCACCCCAGCGGGTTAGCTCCTACAATGAGCAGTTCTTC. It codes for CASSPPQRVSSYNEQFF.

This clonotype has a count of ten or more. The chain has TRBV20-1 and TRBJ2-1, with 7 bases identical to TRBD2. This CDR3 has 16 residues. The J segment lost 1 base and the V segment lost 1 base, leaving 7 bases of the junction unmatched. Germline V gene lookup returns CDR1 DFQATT and CDR2 SNEGSKA (reference sequence). The CDR3 reads CSARVSGYGSYNEQFF. CDR3 in DNA: TGCAGTGCTAGAGTTAGCGGGTATGGATCCTACAATGAGCAGTTCTTC.

Ten or more counts support this clonotype. The chain couples TRBV12-3 or TRBV12-4 to TRBJ1-4, with a tentative D call TRBD1 (5 bases). The CDR3 contains 15 residues. V was trimmed by 0 bases and J by 7 bases, leaving 12 bases between them. CDR3 amino acids: CASSLAGLTGEKLFF. CDR3 DNA: TGTGCCAGCAGTTTAGCGGGACTCACGGGTGAAAAACTGTTTTTT.

The J gene is TRBJ2-1, the V gene TRBV12-3 or TRBV12-4, with unresolved D. V gave up 4 bases and J gave up 6 bases, with 4 bases separating them. CDR3 length: 11 residues. The CDR3 nucleotides read TGTGCCAGCAGTTCCCGCAATGAGCAGTTCTTC. Translating gives CASSSRNEQFF.

V and J are TRBV27 and TRBJ2-1, with 8 nucleotides matching TRBD1. The CDR3 covers 17 residues. V lost 4 bases and J lost 0; bases outside the gene matches: 8. Per germline, CDR1 MNHEY and CDR2 SMNVEV (reference sequence). CDR3 sequence: CASSWTGLRGSYNEQFF. CDR3 bases: TGTGCCAGCAGTTGGACAGGGCTTAGAGGCTCCTACAATGAGCAGTTCTTC.

This clonotype has a single count. The rearrangement uses TRBV27 and TRBJ2-7; D unclear. The CDR3 extends over 16 amino acids. Looked up from germline, CDR1 is MNHEY and CDR2 is SMNVEV (reference sequence). Trimming pared 0 bases from V and 2 bases from J, leaving 14 bases between. For the CDR3, the DNA is TGTGCCAGCAGTTTATCGATAGTGGGCGGTGCCTACGAGCAGTACTTC. This translates into CASSLSIVGGAYEQYF.

The table lists this clonotype with a few counts. The chain carries TRBV7-2 and TRBJ2-7, with D tentatively TRBD1 (5 bases). V dropped 1 base and J dropped 3 bases, with 10 bases sitting between them. CDR1 is SGHTA, CDR2 FQGNSA, per germline. The CDR3 totals 14 residues. The CDR3 loop reads CASSLVSQGYEQYF. In DNA, the CDR3 is TGTGCCAGCAGCTTAGTTAGCCAGGGCTACGAGCAGTACTTC.

This clonotype was found many times. This chain uses TRBV14 with TRBJ2-1; 7 nucleotides agree with TRBD2. J lost 15 bases, V lost 4 bases, and 9 bases had no gene match. Germline CDR1 is SGHDN and CDR2 is FVKESK. CDR3 length equals 12 residues. CDR3 protein: CASSRDGLGRFF. The CDR3 nucleotides read TGTGCCAGCAGCCGAGATGGACTAGGTCGGTTCTTC. The full variable domain, rest sourced from reference TRBV14 and TRBJ2-1, is EAGVTQFPSHSVIEKGQTVTLRCDPISGHDNLYWYRRVMGKEIKFLLHFVKESKQDESGMPNNRFLAERTGGTYSTLKVQPAELEDSGVYFCASSRDGLGRFFGPGTRLTVL.

This clonotype was counted at least ten times. This chain joins TRBV20-1 and TRBJ2-5, with a weak D call TRBD1 (5 bases). The CDR3 contains 16 residues. V was shortened by 5 bases and J by 2 bases, with 21 bases between the two germline ends. Germline-derived CDR1 and CDR2 are DFQATT and SNEGSKA (reference sequence). CDR3 sequence reads: CSADRNDRPTQETQYF. DNA for the CDR3: TGCAGTGCTGACCGCAACGACAGACCAACTCAAGAGACCCAGTACTTC.

CDR3 loop: CASSLGGMTEAFF. CDR3 nucleotides: TGTGCCAGCAGTTTAGGGGGGATGACTGAAGCTTTCTTT. The chain has TRBV12-3 or TRBV12-4 and TRBJ1-1; weak D call: TRBD1 (5 bases). This CDR3 has 13 amino acids. Trimming stripped 1 base from V and 5 bases from J, with 8 bases between.

The rearrangement links TRBV4-3 to TRBJ1-4, with 7 bases fitting TRBD1. The ends lost 0 bases at V and 5 bases at J; junction bases unmatched: 18. CDR1 and CDR2 (germline): LGHNA, YSLEER. This CDR3 comprises 20 residues. CDR3 nucleotides: TGCGCCAGCAGCCAAGAGAAATTGGACAGGCTTATAGAGGACAATGAAAAACTGTTTTTT. Protein sequence: CASSQEKLDRLIEDNEKLFF.

In its sample, this clonotype was seen many times. The gene calls are TRBV10-3 and TRBJ1-5; 8 positions match TRBD1. Trimming took 6 bases from V and 5 from J; bases not matched to a gene: 6. The germline gives CDR1 ENHRY, CDR2 SYGVKD. This CDR3 has 14 amino acids. The CDR3 is CAIRPWGQDQPQHF. The CDR3 DNA is TGTGCCATCAGACCCTGGGGACAGGATCAGCCCCAGCATTTT.

This clonotype appeared many times. The rearrangement links TRBV2 to TRBJ2-5; TRBD2 agrees at 7 bases. Losses at the gene ends were 8 bases for V and 3 bases for J; bases not matched to a gene: 6. Germline CDR1 reads SNHLY; CDR2 reads FYNNEI. The CDR3 totals 13 residues. The chain's CDR3 is CASEAGLEETQYF. The DNA of the CDR3 is TGTGCCAGCGAAGCGGGACTTGAAGAGACCCAGTACTTC. The whole variable domain, filled in from reference TRBV2 and TRBJ2-5, reads EPEVTQTPSHQVTQMGQEVILRCVPISNHLYFYWYRQILGQKVEFLVSFYNNEISEKSEIFDDQFSVERPDGSNFTLKIRSTKLEDSAMYFCASEAGLEETQYFGPGTRLLVL.

This clonotype was recorded at least ten times. The V and J genes are TRBV6-5 and TRBJ2-7; perhaps TRBD2 as D (6 bases). Germline loops: CDR1 MNHEY, CDR2 SVGAGI. V shed 7 bases and J shed 6 bases, with 19 bases lying between them. There are 14 residues in the CDR3. The CDR3 reads CASKSPTRGSEQYF. DNA for the CDR3: TGTGCCAGCAAATCCCCGACGCGGGGTTCCGAGCAGTACTTC.

This clonotype was counted only a few times. The chain has TRBV12-3 or TRBV12-4 and TRBJ2-2, with 9 bases lining up with TRBD1. After removal of 9 bases from V and 7 bases from J, the junction contained 21 bases not matched to a gene. The CDR3 contains 18 residues. This chain's CDR3 is CASLVLTGTGRGVGELFF. Written as DNA, the CDR3 is TGTGCCAGTCTCGTCCTGACCGGGACAGGGAGAGGCGTCGGGGAGCTGTTTTTT.

V is TRBV20-1 and J is TRBJ1-5, with D possibly being TRBD1 (5 bases). Between the trimmed V and J ends, which lost 0 bases and 2 bases, there was a span of 11 bases. CDR1 and CDR2 from the germline V gene are DFQATT and SNEGSKA (reference sequence). The CDR3 loop spans 15 amino acids. The CDR3 nucleotides read TGCAGTGCTAGAGATTCGGGGGGGGGCAATCAGCCCCAGCATTTT. This sequence encodes CSARDSGGGNQPQHF.

Here the CDR3 reads CATSIQRGDIYNEQFF. The CDR3 region has the DNA TGTGCCACCAGCATCCAGCGGGGTGATATCTACAATGAGCAGTTCTTC. V usage is TRBV15 and J usage is TRBJ2-1, with 7 bases aligning to TRBD2. This CDR3 comprises 16 residues. From germline, CDR1 is LNHNV and CDR2 YYDKDF (reference sequence). V trimming: 4 bases; J trimming: 3 bases; junction bases outside the gene matches: 9.

This clonotype was found many times. This chain uses TRBV12-3 or TRBV12-4 with TRBJ1-5; maybe TRBD1 (6 bases). V was trimmed by 2 bases and J by 7 bases, leaving 12 bases between them. CDR3 size: 14 residues. CDR3 amino acids: CASSLWGAGQPQHF. The CDR3 coding sequence is TGTGCCAGCAGTTTATGGGGGGCTGGGCAGCCCCAGCATTTT.

This clonotype was seen many times. This chain connects TRBV7-8 to TRBJ2-3; 8 nucleotides match TRBD2. Germline CDR1 is SGHVS and CDR2 is FQNEAQ. V trimming: 2 bases; J trimming: 2 bases; junction bases outside the gene matches: 9. The CDR3 spans 17 residues. The DNA for the CDR3 is TGTGCCAGCAGCTTAAAGCGGCAGACTAGCGCCACAGATACGCAGTATTTT. Translated, it gives CASSLKRQTSATDTQYF.

This chain links TRBV7-6 with TRBJ2-3, with D hard to call. Looked up from germline, CDR1 is SGHVS and CDR2 is FNYEAQ. This CDR3 comprises 13 residues. Trimming stripped 8 bases from V and 1 base from J, with 10 bases between. CDR3 loop: CASFDPRTDTQYF. The CDR3, as DNA: TGTGCCAGCTTCGACCCGCGCACAGATACGCAGTATTTT. The whole variable domain, remainder taken from reference TRBV7-6 and TRBJ2-3, is GAGVSQSPRYKVTKRGQDVALRCDPISGHVSLYWYRQALGQGPEFLTYFNYEAQQDKSGLPNDRFSAERPEGSISTLTIQRTEQRDSAMYRCASFDPRTDTQYFGPGTRLTVL.